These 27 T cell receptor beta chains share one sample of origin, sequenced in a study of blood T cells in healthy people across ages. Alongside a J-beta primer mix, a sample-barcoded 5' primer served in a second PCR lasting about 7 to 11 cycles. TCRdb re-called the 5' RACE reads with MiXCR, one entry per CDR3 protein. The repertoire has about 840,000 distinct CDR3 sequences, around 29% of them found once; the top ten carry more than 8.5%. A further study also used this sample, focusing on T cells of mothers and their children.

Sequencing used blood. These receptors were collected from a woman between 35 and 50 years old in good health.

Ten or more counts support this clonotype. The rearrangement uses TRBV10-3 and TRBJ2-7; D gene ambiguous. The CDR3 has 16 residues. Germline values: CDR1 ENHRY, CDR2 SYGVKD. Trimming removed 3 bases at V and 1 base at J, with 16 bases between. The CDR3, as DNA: TGTGCCATCAGTGAAGAGGTCTTGTTGGCTTCCTACGAGCAGTACTTC. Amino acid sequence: CAISEEVLLASYEQYF.

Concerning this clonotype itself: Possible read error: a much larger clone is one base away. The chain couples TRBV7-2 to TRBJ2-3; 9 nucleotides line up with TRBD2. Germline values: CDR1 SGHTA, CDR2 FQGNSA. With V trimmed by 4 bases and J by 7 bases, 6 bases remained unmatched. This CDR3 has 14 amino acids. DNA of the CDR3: TGTGCCAGCAGCTCCCAGCGGGGGGCGAATACGCAGTATTTT. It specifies CASSSQRGANTQYF.

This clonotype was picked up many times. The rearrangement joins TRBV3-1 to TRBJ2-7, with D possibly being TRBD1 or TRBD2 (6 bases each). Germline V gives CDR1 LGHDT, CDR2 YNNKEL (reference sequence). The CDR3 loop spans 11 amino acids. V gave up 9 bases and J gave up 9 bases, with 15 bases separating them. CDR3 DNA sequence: TGTGCCAGTAGGGGGGAAATCCTGCAGTACTTC. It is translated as CASRGEILQYF.

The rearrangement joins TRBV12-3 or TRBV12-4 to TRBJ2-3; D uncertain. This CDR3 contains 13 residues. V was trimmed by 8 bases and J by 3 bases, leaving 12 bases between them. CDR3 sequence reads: CASATHFTDTQYF. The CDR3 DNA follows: TGTGCCAGCGCCACCCATTTTACAGATACGCAGTATTTT.

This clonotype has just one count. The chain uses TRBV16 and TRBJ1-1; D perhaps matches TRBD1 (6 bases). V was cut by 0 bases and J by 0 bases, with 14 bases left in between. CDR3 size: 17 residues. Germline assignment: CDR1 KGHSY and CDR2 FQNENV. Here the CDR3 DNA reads TGTGCCAGCAGCCAATCGTGGACAGATACAATGAACACTGAAGCTTTCTTT. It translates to CASSQSWTDTMNTEAFF. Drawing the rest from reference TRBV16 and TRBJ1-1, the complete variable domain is GEEVAQTPKHLVRGEGQKAKLYCAPIKGHSYVFWYQQVLKNEFKFLISFQNENVFDETGMPKERFSAKCLPNSPCSLEIQATKLEDSAVYFCASSQSWTDTMNTEAFFGQGTRLTVV.

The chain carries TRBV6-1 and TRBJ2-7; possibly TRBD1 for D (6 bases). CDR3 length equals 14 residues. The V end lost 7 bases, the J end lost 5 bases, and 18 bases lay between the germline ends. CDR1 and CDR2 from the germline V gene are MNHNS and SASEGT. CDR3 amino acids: CASNLAGTRNEQYF. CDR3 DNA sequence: TGTGCCAGCAATCTCGCCGGGACAAGGAACGAGCAGTACTTC.

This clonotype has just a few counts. CDR3 sequence reads: CASSLSGGAVDEQFF. The CDR3 DNA sequence: TGTGCCAGCAGCTTAAGCGGGGGGGCAGTTGATGAGCAGTTCTTC. The chain couples TRBV9 to TRBJ2-1; TRBD2 matches 10 bases. The CDR3 runs to 15 residues. CDR1 is SGDLS, CDR2 YYNGEE, per germline. J gave up 8 bases and V 4 bases, and 9 bases lay outside the gene matches.

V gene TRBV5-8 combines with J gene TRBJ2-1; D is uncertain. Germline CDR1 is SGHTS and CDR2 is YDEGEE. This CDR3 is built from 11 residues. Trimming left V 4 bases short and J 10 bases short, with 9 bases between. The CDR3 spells CASSKLYEQFF. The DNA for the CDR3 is TGTGCCAGCAGCAAGCTTTACGAGCAGTTCTTC.

The CDR3 DNA reads as TGTGCCAGCAGCCAAGAAACAGGGCGTACAGATACGCAGTATTTT. This codes for CASSQETGRTDTQYF. The chain has TRBV3-1 and TRBJ2-3; tentative D call: TRBD1 (6 bases). The V end lost 0 bases, the J end lost 3 bases, and 10 bases lay between the germline ends. This CDR3 region has 15 residues. Germline lookup yields CDR1 LGHDT and CDR2 YNNKEL (reference sequence).

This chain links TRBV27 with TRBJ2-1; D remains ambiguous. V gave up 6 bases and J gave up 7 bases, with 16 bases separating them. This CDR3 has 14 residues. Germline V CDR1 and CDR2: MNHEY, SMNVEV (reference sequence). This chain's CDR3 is CASSPMTISNEQFF. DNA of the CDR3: TGTGCCAGCAGCCCCATGACAATCTCGAATGAGCAGTTCTTC.

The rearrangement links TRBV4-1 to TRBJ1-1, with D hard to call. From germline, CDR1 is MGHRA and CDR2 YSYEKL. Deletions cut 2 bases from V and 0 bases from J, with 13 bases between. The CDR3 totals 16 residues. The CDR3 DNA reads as TGCGCCAGCAGCCAACGGACGGGAAACTTGAACACTGAAGCTTTCTTT. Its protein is CASSQRTGNLNTEAFF.

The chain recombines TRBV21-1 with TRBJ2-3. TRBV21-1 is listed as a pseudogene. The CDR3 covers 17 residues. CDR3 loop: CASSKKVGSSSADTQYF. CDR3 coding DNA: TGTGCCAGCAGCAAAAAGGTCGGCAGTTCTAGCGCAGATACGCAGTATTTT.

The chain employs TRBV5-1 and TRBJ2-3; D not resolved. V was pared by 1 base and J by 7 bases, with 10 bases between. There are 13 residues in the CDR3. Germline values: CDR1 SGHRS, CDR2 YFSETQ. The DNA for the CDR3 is TGCGCCAGCAGCTTGTCTGTATCGAATACGCAGTATTTT. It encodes CASSLSVSNTQYF.

Written as DNA, the CDR3 is TGCAGTGCTAGTCGGGGGGCCTCCTACAATGAGCAGTTCTTC. Protein sequence: CSASRGASYNEQFF. V is TRBV20-1 and J is TRBJ2-1; D may be TRBD2 (7 bases). CDR1 DFQATT and CDR2 SNEGSKA come from the germline V gene (reference sequence). Trimming stripped 3 bases from V and 0 bases from J, with 9 bases between. There are 14 residues in the CDR3.

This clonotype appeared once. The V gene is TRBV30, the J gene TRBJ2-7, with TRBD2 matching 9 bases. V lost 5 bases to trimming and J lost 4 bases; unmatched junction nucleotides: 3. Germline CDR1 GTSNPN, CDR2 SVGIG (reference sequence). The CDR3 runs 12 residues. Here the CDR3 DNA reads TGTGCCTGGGGGACTAGCAGGTACGAGCAGTACTTC. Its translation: CAWGTSRYEQYF. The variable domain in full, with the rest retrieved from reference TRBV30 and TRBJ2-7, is SQTIHQWPATLVQPVGSPLSLECTVEGTSNPNLYWYRQAAGRGLQLLFYSVGIGQISSEVPQNLSASRPQDRQFILSSKKLLLSDSGFYLCAWGTSRYEQYFGPGTRLTVT.

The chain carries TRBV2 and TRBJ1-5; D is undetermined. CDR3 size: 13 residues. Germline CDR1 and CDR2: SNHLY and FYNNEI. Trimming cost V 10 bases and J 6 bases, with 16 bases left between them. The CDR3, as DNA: TGTGCCACGACCCGGGGTCTAGGTCAGCCCCAGCATTTT. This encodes CATTRGLGQPQHF.

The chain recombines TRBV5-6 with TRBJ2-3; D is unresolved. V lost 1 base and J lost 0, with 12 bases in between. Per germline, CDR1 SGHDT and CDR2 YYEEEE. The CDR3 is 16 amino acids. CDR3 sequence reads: CASSLFTAASTDTQYF. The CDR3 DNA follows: TGTGCCAGCAGCTTGTTCACGGCCGCTAGCACAGATACGCAGTATTTT.

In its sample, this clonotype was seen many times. The CDR3 reads CSAGDSMNTEAFF. The DNA for the CDR3 is TGCAGTGCTGGGGACAGCATGAACACTGAAGCTTTCTTT. The rearrangement links TRBV20-1 to TRBJ1-1, with TRBD1 matching 7 bases. V lost 5 bases to trimming and J lost 0 bases; unmatched junction nucleotides: 3. Germline assignment: CDR1 DFQATT and CDR2 SNEGSKA (reference sequence). The CDR3 runs to 13 residues.

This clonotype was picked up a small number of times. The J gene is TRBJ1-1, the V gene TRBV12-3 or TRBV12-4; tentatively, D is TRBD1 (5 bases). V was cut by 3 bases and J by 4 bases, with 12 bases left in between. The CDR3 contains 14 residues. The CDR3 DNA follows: TGTGCCAGCAGTTTGAGGGGTAGTAGCACTGAAGCTTTCTTT. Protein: CASSLRGSSTEAFF.

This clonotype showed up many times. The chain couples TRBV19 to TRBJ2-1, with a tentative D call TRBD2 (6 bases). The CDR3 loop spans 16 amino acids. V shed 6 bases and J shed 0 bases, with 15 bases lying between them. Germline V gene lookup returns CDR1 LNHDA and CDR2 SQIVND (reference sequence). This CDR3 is CASRGRGASSYNEQFF. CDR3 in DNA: TGTGCCAGTAGAGGACGCGGGGCTAGCTCCTACAATGAGCAGTTCTTC.

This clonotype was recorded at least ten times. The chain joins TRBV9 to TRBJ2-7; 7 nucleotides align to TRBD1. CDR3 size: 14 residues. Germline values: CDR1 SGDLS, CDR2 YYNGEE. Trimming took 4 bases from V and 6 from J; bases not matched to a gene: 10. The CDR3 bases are TGTGCCAGCAGCTCCCCGACTCCAGGGGGCGAGCAGTACTTC. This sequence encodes CASSSPTPGGEQYF.

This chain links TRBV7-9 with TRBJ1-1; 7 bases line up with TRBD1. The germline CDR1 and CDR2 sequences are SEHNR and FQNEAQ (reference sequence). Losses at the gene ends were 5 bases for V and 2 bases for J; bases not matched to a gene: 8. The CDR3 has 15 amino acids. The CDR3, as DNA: TGTGCCAGCAGCCCCGACAGGGTCGATAACACTGAAGCTTTCTTT. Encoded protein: CASSPDRVDNTEAFF.

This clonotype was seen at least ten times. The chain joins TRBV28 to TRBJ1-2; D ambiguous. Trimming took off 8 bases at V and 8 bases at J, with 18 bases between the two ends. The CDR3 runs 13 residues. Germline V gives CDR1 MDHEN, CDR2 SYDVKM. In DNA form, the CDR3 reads TGTGCCAGCCGTTCGGGCCATACGGAAGGCTACACCTTC. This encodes CASRSGHTEGYTF.

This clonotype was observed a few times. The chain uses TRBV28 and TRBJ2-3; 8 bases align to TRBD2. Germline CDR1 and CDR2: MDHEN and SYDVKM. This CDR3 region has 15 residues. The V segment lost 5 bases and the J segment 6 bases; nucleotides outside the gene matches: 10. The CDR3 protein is CASSRPVGGGDTQYF. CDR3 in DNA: TGTGCCAGCAGTCGACCCGTGGGCGGGGGGGATACGCAGTATTTT.

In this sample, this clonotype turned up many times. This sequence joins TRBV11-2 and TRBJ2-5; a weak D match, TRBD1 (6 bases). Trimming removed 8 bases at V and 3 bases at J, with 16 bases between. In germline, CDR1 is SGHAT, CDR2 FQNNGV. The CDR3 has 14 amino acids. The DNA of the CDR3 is TGTGCCAGCCAACCGGGACACAATGAAGAGACCCAGTACTTC. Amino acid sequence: CASQPGHNEETQYF.

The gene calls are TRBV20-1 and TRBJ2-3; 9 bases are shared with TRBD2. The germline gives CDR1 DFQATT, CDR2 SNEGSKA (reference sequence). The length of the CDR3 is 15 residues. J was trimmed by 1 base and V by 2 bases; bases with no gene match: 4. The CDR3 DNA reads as TGCAGTGCTAGAAGGGCTAGCGGGGGCACAGATACGCAGTATTTT. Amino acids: CSARRASGGTDTQYF.

The CDR3 protein is CATSDPAGDGLNTGELFF. The DNA for the CDR3 is TGTGCCACCAGTGATCCGGCTGGGGACGGTCTGAACACCGGGGAGCTGTTTTTT. This chain joins TRBV24-1 and TRBJ2-2; either TRBD1 or TRBD2 may fit D (5 bases each). Trimming stripped 3 bases from V and 1 base from J, with 17 bases between. This CDR3 contains 18 residues. Germline CDR1 is KGHDR and CDR2 is SFDVKD.